The clone carrying this T cell receptor beta chain was found many times. Its antigen is unknown. Germline lookup yields CDR1 SEHNR and CDR2 FQNEAQ (reference sequence). The CDR3 loop spans 14 amino acids. The V segment lost 5 bases and the J segment 4 bases; nucleotides outside the gene matches: 6. The record originates from a study of breast tumors, draining lymph nodes, adjacent tissues. Overall study results and limits: Data only fit, rather than demonstrated, lymph node origin of most tumor T cells. Tumor TCR diversity was below lymph nodes but above nontumor tissue.

Axillary draining lymph nodes of breast cancer patients supplied the node samples. TCRdb recomputed calls from the multiplex PCR reads with MiXCR, one row per CDR3 protein. The repertoire holds under 150,000 distinct CDR3 sequences, with 21% as singletons. The sequenced sample consisted of axillary lymph node tissue. V and J are TRBV7-9 and TRBJ2-7; TRBD1 matches at 9 bases. The clonotype originates from a female donor with breast cancer. Some clones in this sample may be carry-over from other donors' samples. CDR3 in DNA: TGTGCCAGCAGCCCGGGACAGGGTTTATACGAGCAGTACTTC. Translating gives CASSPGQGLYEQYF. Combining the CDR3 with reference TRBV7-9 and TRBJ2-7 gives the whole variable domain DTGVSQNPRHKITKRGQNVTFRCDPISEHNRLYWYRQTLGQGPEFLTYFQNEAQLEKSRLLSDRFSAERPKGSFSTLEIQRTEQGDSAMYLCASSPGQGLYEQYFGPGTRLTVT.